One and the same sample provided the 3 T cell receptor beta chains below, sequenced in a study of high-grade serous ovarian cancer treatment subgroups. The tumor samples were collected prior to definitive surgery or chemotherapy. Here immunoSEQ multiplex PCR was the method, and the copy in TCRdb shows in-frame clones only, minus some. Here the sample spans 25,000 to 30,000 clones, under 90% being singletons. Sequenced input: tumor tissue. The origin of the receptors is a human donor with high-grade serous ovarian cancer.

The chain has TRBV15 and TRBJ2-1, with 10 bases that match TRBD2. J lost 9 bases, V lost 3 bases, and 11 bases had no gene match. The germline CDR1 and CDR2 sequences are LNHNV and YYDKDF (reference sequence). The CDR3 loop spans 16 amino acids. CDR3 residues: CATSREIAGGPGEQFF. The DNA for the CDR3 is TGTGCCACCAGCAGGGAAATAGCGGGAGGCCCAGGTGAGCAGTTCTTC.

CDR3 region: CASKSGNRETQYF. CDR3 sequence (DNA): TGTGCCAGTAAGTCCGGAAACAGAGAGACCCAGTACTTC. This chain uses TRBV19 with TRBJ2-5; no reliable D call. Trimming took 7 bases from V and 4 from J, leaving 13 bases between them. Looked up from germline, CDR1 is LNHDA and CDR2 is SQIVND (reference sequence). This CDR3 contains 13 residues. The entire variable domain, with the rest obtained from reference TRBV19 and TRBJ2-5, is as follows: DGGITQSPKYLFRKEGQNVTLSCEQNLNHDAMYWYRQDPGQGLRLIYYSQIVNDFQKGDIAEGYSVSREKKESFPLTVTSAQKNPTAFYLCASKSGNRETQYFGPGTRLLVL.

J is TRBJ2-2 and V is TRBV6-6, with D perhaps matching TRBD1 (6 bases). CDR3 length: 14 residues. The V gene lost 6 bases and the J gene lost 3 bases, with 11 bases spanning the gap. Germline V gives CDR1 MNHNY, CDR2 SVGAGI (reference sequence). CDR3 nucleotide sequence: TGTGCCAGCAGGCCTACAGGGTACACCGGGGAGCTGTTTTTT. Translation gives CASRPTGYTGELFF.